This T cell receptor (beta chain) came from a study of T-cell reconstitution after alpha-beta-depleted transplantation in children. This clonotype was found a few times. A TCRbeta library incorporating unique molecular identifiers was prepared. TCRdb re-called the PCR reads through MiXCR, storing one row per CDR3 protein. The sample shows some 590,000 distinct CDR3 sequences, 8% to 11% of them seen only once. The germline V gene encodes CDR1 SGHTA and CDR2 FQGNSA. V was trimmed by 5 bases and J by 4 bases, leaving 9 bases between them. The CDR3 spans 12 residues. This TCR derives from a human donor who donated a stem cell graft to a child with acute myeloid leukemia. The sequencing used PBMCs from the stem cell graft donor, collected from the stem cell graft. The V call is TRBV7-2, the J call TRBJ2-7; D call uncertain. CDR3 loop: CASSLNGYEQYF. CDR3 bases: TGTGCCAGCAGCCTCAATGGTTACGAGCAGTACTTC.